This T cell receptor beta chain is from a study of pediatric ulcerative colitis (dated by TCRdb to about 2019). About the investigation overall: Fewer than 10 ulcerative colitis patients had pancolitis and two had left-sided colitis, with histology consistent with ulcerative colitis in all. Fewer than 10 newly diagnosed, treatment-naive pediatric ulcerative colitis patients and a few non-IBD control children each provided paired blood and rectal samples. By Pediatric Ulcerative Colitis Activity Index, mild disease was classified in two patients, moderate disease in four and acute severe colitis in three. Results the study describes overall, beyond this receptor: T cells from blood may have been included in the rectal pinch biopsies, particularly in patients with overt colitis. Clonal overlap between a subject's own blood and rectum was significantly greater in ulcerative colitis patients than in controls, which suggests more T cell trafficking to inflamed tissue. Features of the rectal repertoire distinguished controls, mild-moderate colitis patients and acute severe colitis patients, and in acute severe colitis rectal diversity was lower because of clonal expansions. Because repertoires were derived from total lymphocyte DNA, patterns in rare subsets such as regulatory T cells may not have been reflected. Two rectal CDR3 clonotypes were detected in all ulcerative colitis patients and were not detected in any of the controls. With only four individuals, the healthy control group was small. For technical reasons, the blood samples of a couple of patients yielded substantially fewer templates, so those samples were excluded from the blood-rectal overlap analysis.

In the case of this clone: The specificity of this receptor is unknown. No base qualities exist here, and no much larger clone lies one base off it.

Germline trimming: 4 bases from V, 6 bases from J; junction bases outside gene matches: 12. Its CDR3 holds 16 amino acids, cysteine through phenylalanine. Just CDR3 DNA is preserved here, 48 bases in frame from base 1. As encoded in the germline V gene, CDR1 is SGHRS while CDR2 is YFSETQ. During colonoscopy, one to two pinch biopsies were obtained from the rectum for research purposes. Before the diagnostic colonoscopy, none of the ulcerative colitis patients had been given any immunosuppressive medication. Before DNA was isolated, the rectal biopsies underwent proteinase K digestion. The Wizard kit (Promega) was used to extract genomic DNA from both blood and intestinal samples. Using the immunoSEQ TRB Survey service, rearranged CDR3 beta regions were amplified from genomic DNA with multiplex V and J primers. To keep sequencing depth equal across samples, survey-level depth of up to 500,000 reads per sample was applied. Libraries were purified, pooled and sequenced on Illumina technology. The source study handled its data this way. immunoSEQ online tools were used for productive clonality, sample overlap, pairwise scatters, CDR3 beta length, V/D/J gene usage and productiveness. Calculated diversity was the number of unique rearrangements divided by total templates times 100; Shannon and Simpson indices were also computed. For principal component analysis, Z-score normalized data were analyzed with the R prcomp function and the ggbiplot package. Morisita's index was used to quantify blood-rectal clonal overlap within each subject. This immuneACCESS table, as held by TCRdb, lists in-frame sequences with V and J called but not all clones. Of the missing ones, under half trace to an unresolved V gene in checked studies; the others have no known cause. V, J and clone size are those of that table, while D and trimming were read from the DNA. The sample table records some 35,000 clones; about three quarters of these occur just once. About 1.1% of the sample comes from the top ten.

The chain uses TRBV5-1 and TRBJ2-1; TRBD2 aligns with 8 central bases. The specimen sequenced was gut tissue. The receptor was derived from a boy aged 5-17 years with mild ulcerative colitis. The nucleotide sequence is given as TGCGCCAGCAGCCTTGGGATCAGGGCGGGGGGCAATGAGCAGTTCTTC. It encodes CASSLGIRAGGNEQFF.